This T cell receptor (beta chain) was observed in a study of T cells in localized non-small cell lung cancer. This table comes from immunoSEQ multiplex PCR, and its TCRdb copy is limited to in-frame clones, with some not included. The repertoire holds under 40,000 clones, with around 80% as singletons. The germline CDR1 and CDR2 sequences are GTSNPN and SVGIG (reference sequence). CDR3 length: 14 residues. V was shortened by 0 bases and J by 2 bases, with 9 bases between the two germline ends. This TCR derives from a male donor aged 60 or older with stage III squamous cell lung carcinoma. The sequencing used peripheral blood, collected before any cancer treatment. This rearrangement joins TRBV30 to TRBJ2-3; possible D gene TRBD1, 5 bases. CDR3 sequence reads: CAWSVQADTDTQYF. In DNA form, the CDR3 reads TGTGCCTGGAGTGTACAGGCCGACACAGATACGCAGTATTTT. Variable domain in full (rest from reference TRBV30 and TRBJ2-3): SQTIHQWPATLVQPVGSPLSLECTVEGTSNPNLYWYRQAAGRGLQLLFYSVGIGQISSEVPQNLSASRPQDRQFILSSKKLLLSDSGFYLCAWSVQADTDTQYFGPGTRLTVL.